Listed here are 11 T cell receptor beta chains from one sample, sequenced in a study of blood T cell repertoires in COVID-19. Sequencing used immunoSEQ multiplex PCR; TCRdb keeps in-frame clones, though not all of them. The sample lists 150,000 to 200,000 clones; 75% to 90% were seen once. Sample: peripheral blood. The receptor set was obtained from a woman older than 75 with active or convalescent COVID-19.

The gene calls are TRBV7-9 and TRBJ1-1, with D perhaps TRBD1 (6 bases). Germline V gene data show CDR1 as SEHNR and CDR2 as FQNEAQ (reference sequence). Trimming pared 2 bases from V and 1 base from J, leaving 8 bases between. The CDR3 totals 14 residues. In nucleotides, the CDR3 is TGTGCCAGCAGCTTACCAGGGGAGAACACTGAAGCTTTCTTT. Translating it yields CASSLPGENTEAFF.

The chain carries TRBV30 and TRBJ1-6, with TRBD1 matching 8 bases. Germline V gene lookup returns CDR1 GTSNPN and CDR2 SVGIG (reference sequence). The CDR3 spans 12 residues. The CDR3 region is CAGDRGNSPLHF. In DNA, the CDR3 is TGTGCTGGAGACAGGGGCAATTCACCCCTCCACTTT.

The J gene is TRBJ1-2, the V gene TRBV28, with D unresolved. The CDR3 is 16 amino acids. V shed 3 bases and J shed 2 bases, with 16 bases lying between them. The V gene's germline CDR1 is MDHEN and CDR2 SYDVKM. The CDR3 region is CASSFGPLSGNYGYTF. DNA of the CDR3: TGTGCCAGCAGTTTTGGCCCTCTATCGGGGAACTATGGCTACACCTTC.

The chain has TRBV6-5 and TRBJ1-5; tentatively, D is TRBD1 (5 bases). Deletions cut 4 bases from V and 3 bases from J, with 16 bases between. From germline, CDR1 is MNHEY and CDR2 SVGAGI. The CDR3 covers 16 residues. CDR3 protein: CASSSYLGGTNQPQHF. The CDR3 DNA follows: TGTGCCAGCAGTTCCTACCTCGGGGGGACCAATCAGCCCCAGCATTTT.

V is TRBV20-1 and J is TRBJ2-5, with D possibly TRBD1 on 5 matching bases. The germline V gene has CDR1 DFQATT and CDR2 SNEGSKA (reference sequence). The CDR3 is 11 amino acids. Trimming stripped 4 bases from V and 4 bases from J, with 7 bases between. CDR3 nucleotides: TGCAGTGCTACAGGGTCAGAGACCCAGTACTTC. Residues: CSATGSETQYF.

CDR3 residues: CASSLGTSGVYVPEQFF. CDR3 DNA: TGTGCCAGCAGCCTGGGGACTAGCGGGGTGTACGTTCCTGAGCAGTTCTTC. The chain carries TRBV9 and TRBJ2-1; 13 bases are shared with TRBD2. The ends lost 4 bases at V and 9 bases at J; junction bases unmatched: 13. Looked up from germline, CDR1 is SGDLS and CDR2 is YYNGEE. The CDR3 contains 17 residues.

This clone came up once. V usage is TRBV7-9 and J usage is TRBJ1-5; no clear D. The CDR3 loop spans 12 amino acids. In germline, CDR1 is SEHNR, CDR2 FQNEAQ (reference sequence). The V end was cut by 8 bases, the J end by 7 bases, with 12 bases between. The CDR3 spells CASGSGGQPQHF. The CDR3 DNA reads TGTGCCAGCGGGAGTGGCGGGCAGCCCCAGCATTTT. Complete variable domain (other parts from reference TRBV7-9 and TRBJ1-5): DTGVSQNPRHKITKRGQNVTFRCDPISEHNRLYWYRQTLGQGPEFLTYFQNEAQLEKSRLLSDRFSAERPKGSFSTLEIQRTEQGDSAMYLCASGSGGQPQHFGDGTRLSIL.

This clone has only one observation. J is TRBJ2-7 and V is TRBV11-3, with a weak D call TRBD2 (5 bases). Trimming left V 4 bases short and J 2 bases short, with 12 bases between. The CDR3 contains 14 residues. Germline values: CDR1 SGHNT, CDR2 YENEEA. The CDR3 bases are TGTGCCAGCAGCTCGGGCGGGTTTACCTACGAGCAGTACTTC. This gives the protein CASSSGGFTYEQYF.

The V and J genes are TRBV28 and TRBJ1-1; no firm D call. Germline V gene data show CDR1 as MDHEN and CDR2 as SYDVKM. V lost 3 bases, J lost 0 bases, and 11 bases lay in between. CDR3 length: 15 residues. As DNA, the CDR3 is TGTGCCAGCAGTTTGGCAGGAAACATGAACACTGAAGCTTTCTTT. Its protein product is CASSLAGNMNTEAFF.

This chain uses TRBV7-8 with TRBJ1-2; D uncertain. Germline V gene data show CDR1 as SGHVS and CDR2 as FQNEAQ. The CDR3 contains 12 residues. V was clipped by 2 bases and J by 8 bases, with 9 bases between them. This chain's CDR3 is CASSLWEEGYTF. The CDR3, as DNA: TGTGCCAGCAGCTTATGGGAGGAGGGCTACACCTTC.

The chain recombines TRBV30 with TRBJ1-2; 8 bases are a match to TRBD1. From germline, CDR1 is GTSNPN and CDR2 SVGIG (reference sequence). Trimming cost V 0 bases and J 6 bases; bases outside gene matches: 9. The CDR3 spans 15 residues. The CDR3 reads CAWSVDAGGRDGYTF. DNA for the CDR3: TGTGCCTGGAGTGTCGACGCAGGGGGCCGGGATGGCTACACCTTC. Filled out from reference TRBV30 and TRBJ1-2, the complete variable domain reads SQTIHQWPATLVQPVGSPLSLECTVEGTSNPNLYWYRQAAGRGLQLLFYSVGIGQISSEVPQNLSASRPQDRQFILSSKKLLLSDSGFYLCAWSVDAGGRDGYTFGSGTRLTVV.